This record covers a single TCR beta chain. The antigen is unknown. The data stem from a study of T cell repertoires in cytomegalovirus infection. Study-level information: Evidence of both CMV infection and a matching HLA type came from public TCR beta signatures.

TCRdb itself ran the reads through MiXCR, one entry per CDR3 protein. The table includes roughly 990,000 distinct CDR3 sequences, roughly 31% detected once. Broader study findings: The study identified carriers of CMV plus the relevant HLA from cumulative public TCR beta family frequency. Dominating the ex vivo response were TCR beta clonotypes that were CMV-specific and HLA-C-restricted.

Looked up from germline, CDR1 is SGHVS and CDR2 is FNYEAQ. CDR3 length: 18 amino acids. V was pared by 1 base and J by 2 bases, with 17 bases between. This receptor was obtained from a human donor in good health (CMV status not recorded). Some clones in this sample may be carry-over from other donors' samples. The rearrangement uses TRBV7-6 and TRBJ2-2, with TRBD1 as a possible D gene (5 bases). This material consisted of cultured CD8+ T cells from PBMCs, taken from culture after CMV antigen stimulation. For the CDR3, the DNA is TGTGCCAGCAGCTTAGAGAGTAGTTACAGGTCTAACACCGGGGAGCTGTTTTTT. It is translated as CASSLESSYRSNTGELFF.